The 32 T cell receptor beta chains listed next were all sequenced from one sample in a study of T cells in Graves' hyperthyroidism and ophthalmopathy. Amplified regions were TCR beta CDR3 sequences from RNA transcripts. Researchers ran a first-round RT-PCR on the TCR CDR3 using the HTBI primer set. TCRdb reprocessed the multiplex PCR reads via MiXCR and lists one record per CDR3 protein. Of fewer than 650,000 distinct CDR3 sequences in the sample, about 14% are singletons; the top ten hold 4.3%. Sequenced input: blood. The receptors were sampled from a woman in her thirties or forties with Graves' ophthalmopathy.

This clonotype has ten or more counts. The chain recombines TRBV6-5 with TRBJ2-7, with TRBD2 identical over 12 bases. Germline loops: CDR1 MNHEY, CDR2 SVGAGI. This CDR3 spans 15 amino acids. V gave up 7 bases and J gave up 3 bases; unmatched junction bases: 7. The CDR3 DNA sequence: TGTGCCAGCACTAAAAGACTAGCGGGAGACTACGAGCAGTACTTC. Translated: CASTKRLAGDYEQYF.

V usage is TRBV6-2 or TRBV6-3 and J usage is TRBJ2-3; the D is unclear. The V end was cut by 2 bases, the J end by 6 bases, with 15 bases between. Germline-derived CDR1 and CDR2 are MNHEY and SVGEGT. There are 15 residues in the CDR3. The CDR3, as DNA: TGTGCCAGCAGTTACGGGGATGCTGGAGCGGATACGCAGTATTTT. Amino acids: CASSYGDAGADTQYF.

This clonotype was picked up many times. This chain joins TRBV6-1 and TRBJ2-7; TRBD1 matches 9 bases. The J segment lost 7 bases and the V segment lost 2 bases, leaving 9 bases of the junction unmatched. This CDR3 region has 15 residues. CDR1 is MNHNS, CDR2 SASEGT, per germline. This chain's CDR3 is CASSERTGAPGEQYF. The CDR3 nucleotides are TGTGCCAGCAGTGAACGGACAGGGGCCCCCGGGGAGCAGTACTTC.

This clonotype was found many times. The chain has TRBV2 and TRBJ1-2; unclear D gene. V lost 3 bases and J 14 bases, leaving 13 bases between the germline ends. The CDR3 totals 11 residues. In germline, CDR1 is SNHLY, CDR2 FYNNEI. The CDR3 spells CASSEWQEKTF. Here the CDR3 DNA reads TGTGCCAGCAGTGAGTGGCAAGAAAAAACCTTC.

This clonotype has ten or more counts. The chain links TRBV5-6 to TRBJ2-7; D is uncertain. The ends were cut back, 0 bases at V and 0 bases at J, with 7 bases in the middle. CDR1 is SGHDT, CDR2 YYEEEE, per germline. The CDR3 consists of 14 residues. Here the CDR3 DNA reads TGTGCCAGCAGCTTGGTATCCAGCTCCTACGAGCAGTACTTC. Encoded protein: CASSLVSSSYEQYF.

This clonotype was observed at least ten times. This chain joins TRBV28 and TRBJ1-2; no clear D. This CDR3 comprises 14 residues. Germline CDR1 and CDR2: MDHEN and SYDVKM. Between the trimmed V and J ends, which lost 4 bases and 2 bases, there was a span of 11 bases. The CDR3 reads CASSYSGVNYGYTF. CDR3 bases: TGTGCCAGCAGTTATAGTGGAGTAAACTATGGCTACACCTTC.

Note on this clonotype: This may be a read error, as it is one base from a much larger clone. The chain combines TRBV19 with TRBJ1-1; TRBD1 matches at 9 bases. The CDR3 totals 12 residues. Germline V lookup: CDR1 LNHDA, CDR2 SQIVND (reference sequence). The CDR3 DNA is TGTGCCAGTAGTCCTGACAGGGGGGAAGCTTCCTTT. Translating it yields CASSPDRGEASF.

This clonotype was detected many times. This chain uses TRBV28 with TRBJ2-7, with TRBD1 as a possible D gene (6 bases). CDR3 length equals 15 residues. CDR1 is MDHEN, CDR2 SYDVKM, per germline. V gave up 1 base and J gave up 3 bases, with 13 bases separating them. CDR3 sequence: CASSLSGGQNYEQYF. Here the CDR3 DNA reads TGTGCCAGCAGTTTATCTGGCGGACAGAACTACGAGCAGTACTTC. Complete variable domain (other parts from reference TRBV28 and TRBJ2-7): DVKVTQSSRYLVKRTGEKVFLECVQDMDHENMFWYRQDPGLGLRLIYFSYDVKMKEKGDIPEGYSVSREKKERFSLILESASTNQTSMYLCASSLSGGQNYEQYFGPGTRLTVT.

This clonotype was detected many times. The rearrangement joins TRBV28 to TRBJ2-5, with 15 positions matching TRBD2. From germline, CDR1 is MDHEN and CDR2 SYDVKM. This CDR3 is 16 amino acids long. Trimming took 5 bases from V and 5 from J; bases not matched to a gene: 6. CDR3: CASSLEGLAGGETQYF. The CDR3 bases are TGTGCCAGCAGTCTCGAGGGACTAGCGGGAGGCGAGACCCAGTACTTC.

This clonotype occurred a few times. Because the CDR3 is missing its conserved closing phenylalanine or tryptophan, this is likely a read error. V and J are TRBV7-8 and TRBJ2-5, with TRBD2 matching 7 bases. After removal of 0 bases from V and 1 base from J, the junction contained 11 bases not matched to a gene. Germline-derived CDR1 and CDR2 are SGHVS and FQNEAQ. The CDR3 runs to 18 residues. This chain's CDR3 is CASSLANPSGYFQETQYS. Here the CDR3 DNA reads TGTGCCAGCAGCTTAGCGAATCCTAGCGGATACTTCCAAGAGACCCAGTACTCC.

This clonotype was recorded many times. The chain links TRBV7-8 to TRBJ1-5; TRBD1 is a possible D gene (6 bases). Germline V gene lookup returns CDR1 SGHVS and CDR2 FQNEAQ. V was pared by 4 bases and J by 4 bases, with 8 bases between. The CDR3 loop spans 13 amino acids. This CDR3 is CASSYTGNQPQHF. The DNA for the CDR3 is TGTGCCAGCAGCTACACAGGGAATCAGCCCCAGCATTTT.

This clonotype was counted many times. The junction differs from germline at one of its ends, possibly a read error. Here the CDR3 DNA reads TGTGCCACCAGCTCCGGGACAGTGGAGACCCAGTGCTTC. Translated: CATSSGTVETQCF. The gene calls are TRBV24-1 and TRBJ2-5, with 7 bases lining up with TRBD1. The CDR3 is 13 amino acids. Germline CDR1 reads KGHDR; CDR2 reads SFDVKD.

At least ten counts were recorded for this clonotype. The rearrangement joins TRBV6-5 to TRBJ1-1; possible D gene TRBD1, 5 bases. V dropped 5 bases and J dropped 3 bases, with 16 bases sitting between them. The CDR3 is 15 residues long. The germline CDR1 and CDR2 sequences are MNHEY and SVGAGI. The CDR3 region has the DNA TGTGCCAGCAGTCCCAGGAATCTACAGGACACTGAAGCTTTCTTT. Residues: CASSPRNLQDTEAFF.

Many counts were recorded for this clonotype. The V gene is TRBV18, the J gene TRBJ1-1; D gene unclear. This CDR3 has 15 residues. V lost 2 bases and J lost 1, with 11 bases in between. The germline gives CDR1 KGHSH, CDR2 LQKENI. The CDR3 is CASSPMAGENTEAFF. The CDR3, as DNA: TGTGCCAGCTCACCAATGGCAGGAGAGAACACTGAAGCTTTCTTT.

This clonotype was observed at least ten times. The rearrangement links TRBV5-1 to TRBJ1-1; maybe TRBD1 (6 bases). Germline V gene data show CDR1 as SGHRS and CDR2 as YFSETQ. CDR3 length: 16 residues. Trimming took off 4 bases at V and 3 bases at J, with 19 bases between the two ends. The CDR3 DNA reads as TGCGCCAGCAGCGGGCTCGGGACACCGGGGGACACTGAAGCTTTCTTT. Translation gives CASSGLGTPGDTEAFF.

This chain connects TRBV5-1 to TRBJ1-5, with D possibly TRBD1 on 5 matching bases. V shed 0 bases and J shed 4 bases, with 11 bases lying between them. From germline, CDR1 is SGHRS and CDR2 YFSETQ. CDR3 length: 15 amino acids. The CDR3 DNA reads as TGCGCCAGCAGCTTGGCTGGGGCTGTAAATCAGCCCCAGCATTTT. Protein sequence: CASSLAGAVNQPQHF.

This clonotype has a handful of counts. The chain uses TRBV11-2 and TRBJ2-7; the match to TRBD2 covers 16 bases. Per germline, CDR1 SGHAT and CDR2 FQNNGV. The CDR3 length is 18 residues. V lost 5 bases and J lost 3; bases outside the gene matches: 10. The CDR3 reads CASSRSGTSGREFYEQYF. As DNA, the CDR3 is TGTGCCAGCAGCCGGTCCGGGACTAGCGGGAGGGAGTTCTACGAGCAGTACTTC.

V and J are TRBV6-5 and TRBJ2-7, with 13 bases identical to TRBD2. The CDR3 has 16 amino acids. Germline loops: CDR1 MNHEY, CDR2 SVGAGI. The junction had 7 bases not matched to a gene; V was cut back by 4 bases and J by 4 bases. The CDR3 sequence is CASSSPRTSGRYEQYF. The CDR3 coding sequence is TGTGCCAGCAGTTCCCCTCGGACTAGCGGGAGATACGAGCAGTACTTC.

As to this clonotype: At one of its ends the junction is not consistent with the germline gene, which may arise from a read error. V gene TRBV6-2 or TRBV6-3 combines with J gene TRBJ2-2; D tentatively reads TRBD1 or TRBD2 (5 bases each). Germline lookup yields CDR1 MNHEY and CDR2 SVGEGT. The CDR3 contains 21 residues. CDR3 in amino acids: CARSYRPSFRGWGGDTGELFF. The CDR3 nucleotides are TGTGCCAGGAGTTACCGACCCTCTTTTCGGGGCTGGGGTGGGGACACCGGGGAGCTGTTTTTT.

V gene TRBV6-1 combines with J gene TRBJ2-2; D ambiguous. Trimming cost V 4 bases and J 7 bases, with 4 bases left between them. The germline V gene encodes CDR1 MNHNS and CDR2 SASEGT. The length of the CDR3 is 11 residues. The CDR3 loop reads CASSGGGELFF. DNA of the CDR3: TGTGCCAGCAGTGGAGGCGGGGAGCTGTTTTTT.

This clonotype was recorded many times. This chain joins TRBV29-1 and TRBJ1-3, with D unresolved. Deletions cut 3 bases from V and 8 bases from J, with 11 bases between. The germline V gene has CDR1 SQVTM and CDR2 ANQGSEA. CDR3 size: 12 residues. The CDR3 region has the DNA TGCAGCGTTGAGGGCAGTGCGGACACCATATATTTT. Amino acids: CSVEGSADTIYF.

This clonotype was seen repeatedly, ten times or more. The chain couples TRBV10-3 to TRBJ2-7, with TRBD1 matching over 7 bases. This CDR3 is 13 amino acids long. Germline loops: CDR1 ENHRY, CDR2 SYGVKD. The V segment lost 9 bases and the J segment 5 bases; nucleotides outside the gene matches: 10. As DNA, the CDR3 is TGTGCCATACTCGACAGGGTCGTAAACGAGCAGTACTTC. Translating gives CAILDRVVNEQYF.

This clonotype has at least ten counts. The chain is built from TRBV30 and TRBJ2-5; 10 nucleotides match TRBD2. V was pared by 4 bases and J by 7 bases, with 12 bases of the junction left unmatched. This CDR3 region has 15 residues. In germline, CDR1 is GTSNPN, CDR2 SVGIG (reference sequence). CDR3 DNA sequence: TGTGCCTGGAACCGCGCTAGCGGGAGTGAGGCGACCCAGTACTTC. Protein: CAWNRASGSEATQYF.

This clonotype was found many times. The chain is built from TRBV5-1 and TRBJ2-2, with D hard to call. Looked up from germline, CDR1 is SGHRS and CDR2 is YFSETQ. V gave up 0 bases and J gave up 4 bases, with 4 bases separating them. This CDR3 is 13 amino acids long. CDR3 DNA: TGCGCCAGCAGCTTGGCCGGCACCGGGGAGCTGTTTTTT. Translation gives CASSLAGTGELFF. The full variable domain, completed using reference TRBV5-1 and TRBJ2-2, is KAGVTQTPRYLIKTRGQQVTLSCSPISGHRSVSWYQQTPGQGLQFLFEYFSETQRNKGNFPGRFSGRQFSNSRSEMNVSTLELGDSALYLCASSLAGTGELFFGEGSRLTVL.

CDR3 in amino acids: CASRARPSSYEQYF. Here the CDR3 DNA reads TGTGCCAGCAGAGCCCGCCCTAGCTCCTACGAGCAGTACTTC. The rearrangement uses TRBV27 and TRBJ2-7, with D unclear. Trimming took off 6 bases at V and 0 bases at J, with 12 bases between the two ends. The CDR3 is 14 residues long. The germline V gene has CDR1 MNHEY and CDR2 SMNVEV (reference sequence).

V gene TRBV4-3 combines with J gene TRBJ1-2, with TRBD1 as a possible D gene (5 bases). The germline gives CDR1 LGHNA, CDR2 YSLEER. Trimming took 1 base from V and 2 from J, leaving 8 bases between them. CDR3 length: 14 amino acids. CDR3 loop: CASSQAGANYGYTF. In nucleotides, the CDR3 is TGCGCCAGCAGCCAAGCCGGGGCAAACTATGGCTACACCTTC.

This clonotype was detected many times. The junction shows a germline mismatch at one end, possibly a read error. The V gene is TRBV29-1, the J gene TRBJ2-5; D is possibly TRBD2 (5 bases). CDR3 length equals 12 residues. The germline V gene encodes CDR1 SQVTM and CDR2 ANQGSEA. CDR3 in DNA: TGCAGCGTAGAAGCGGTGCAAGAGACCCAGTACTTC. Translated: CSVEAVQETQYF.

The CDR3 protein is CASSWYPNEQFF. The CDR3 nucleotides read TGTGCCAGCAGTTGGTACCCCAATGAGCAGTTCTTC. This chain links TRBV25-1 with TRBJ2-1; D not certain. From germline, CDR1 is MGHDK and CDR2 SYGVNS. V shed 5 bases and J shed 6 bases, with 8 bases lying between them. The CDR3 is made up of 12 amino acids. The variable domain in full, completed from reference TRBV25-1 and TRBJ2-1, reads EADIYQTPRYLVIGTGKKITLECSQTMGHDKMYWYQQDPGMELHLIHYSYGVNSTEKGDLSSESTVSRIRTEHFPLTLESARPSHTSQYLCASSWYPNEQFFGPGTRLTVL.

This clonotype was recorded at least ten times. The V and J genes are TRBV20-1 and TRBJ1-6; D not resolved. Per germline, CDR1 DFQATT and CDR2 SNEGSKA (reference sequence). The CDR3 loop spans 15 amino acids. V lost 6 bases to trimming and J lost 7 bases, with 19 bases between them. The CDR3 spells CSALTADRLNSPLHF. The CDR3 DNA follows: TGCAGTGCACTAACAGCCGACCGACTCAATTCACCCCTCCACTTT.

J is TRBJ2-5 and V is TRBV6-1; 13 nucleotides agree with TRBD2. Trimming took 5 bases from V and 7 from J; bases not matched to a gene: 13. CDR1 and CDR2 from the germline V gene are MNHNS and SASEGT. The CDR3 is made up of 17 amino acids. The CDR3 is CASSPRGLAGDLGTQYF. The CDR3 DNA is TGTGCCAGCAGTCCTCGCGGACTAGCGGGAGACCTTGGGACCCAGTACTTC.

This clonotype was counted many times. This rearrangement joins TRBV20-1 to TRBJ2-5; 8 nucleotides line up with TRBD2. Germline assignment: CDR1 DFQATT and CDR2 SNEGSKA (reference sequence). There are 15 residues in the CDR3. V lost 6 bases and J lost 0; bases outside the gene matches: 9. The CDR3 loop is CSANPSGGNQETQYF. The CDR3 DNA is TGCAGTGCAAACCCGAGCGGGGGAAACCAAGAGACCCAGTACTTC.

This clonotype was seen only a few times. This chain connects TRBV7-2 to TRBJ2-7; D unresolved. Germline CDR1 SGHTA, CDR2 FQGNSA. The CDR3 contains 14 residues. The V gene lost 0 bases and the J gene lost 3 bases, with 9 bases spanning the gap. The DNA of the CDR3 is TGTGCCAGCAGCTTAGCGATAGGGTACTACGAGCAGTACTTC. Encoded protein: CASSLAIGYYEQYF.